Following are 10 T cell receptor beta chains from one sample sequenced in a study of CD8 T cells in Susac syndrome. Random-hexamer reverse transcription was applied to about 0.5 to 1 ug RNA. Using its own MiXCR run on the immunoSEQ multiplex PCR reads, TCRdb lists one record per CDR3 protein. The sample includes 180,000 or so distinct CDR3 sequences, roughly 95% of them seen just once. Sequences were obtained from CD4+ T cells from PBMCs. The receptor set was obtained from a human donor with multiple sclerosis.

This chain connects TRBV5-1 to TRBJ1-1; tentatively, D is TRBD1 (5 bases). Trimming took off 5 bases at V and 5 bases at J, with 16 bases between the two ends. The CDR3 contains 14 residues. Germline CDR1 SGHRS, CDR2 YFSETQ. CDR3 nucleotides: TGCGCCAGCAGTATCTCACAGGCGTCGACTGAAGCTTTCTTT. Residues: CASSISQASTEAFF.

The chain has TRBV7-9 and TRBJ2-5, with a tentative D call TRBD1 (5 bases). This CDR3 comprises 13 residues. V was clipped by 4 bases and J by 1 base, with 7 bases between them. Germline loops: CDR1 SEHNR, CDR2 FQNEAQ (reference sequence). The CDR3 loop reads CASSWTSQETQYF. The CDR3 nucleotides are TGTGCCAGCAGCTGGACATCCCAAGAGACCCAGTACTTC.

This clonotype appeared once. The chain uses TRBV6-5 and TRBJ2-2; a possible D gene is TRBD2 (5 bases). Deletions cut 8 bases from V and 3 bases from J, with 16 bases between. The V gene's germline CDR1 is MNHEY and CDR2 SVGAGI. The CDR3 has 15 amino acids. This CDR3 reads CASSNGVGYTGELFF. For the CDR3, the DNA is TGTGCCAGCTCTAACGGGGTGGGCTACACCGGGGAGCTGTTTTTT.

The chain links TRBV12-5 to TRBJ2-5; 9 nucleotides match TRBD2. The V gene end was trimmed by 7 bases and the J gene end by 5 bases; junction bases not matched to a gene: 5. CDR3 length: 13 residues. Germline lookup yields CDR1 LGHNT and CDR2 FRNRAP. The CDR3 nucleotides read TGTGCTAGTGCCAGTAGCGGGAGCGAGACCCAGTACTTC. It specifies CASASSGSETQYF.

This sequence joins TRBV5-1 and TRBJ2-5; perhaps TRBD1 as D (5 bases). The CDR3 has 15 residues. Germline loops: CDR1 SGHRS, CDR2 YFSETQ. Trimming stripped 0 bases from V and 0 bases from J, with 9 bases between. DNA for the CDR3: TGCGCCAGCAGCTTGGACAGGCTGTACCAAGAGACCCAGTACTTC. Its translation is CASSLDRLYQETQYF.

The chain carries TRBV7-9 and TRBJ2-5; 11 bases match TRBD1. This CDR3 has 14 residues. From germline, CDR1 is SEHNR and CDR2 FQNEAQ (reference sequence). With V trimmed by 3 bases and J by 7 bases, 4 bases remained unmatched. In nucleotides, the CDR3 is TGTGCCAGCAGCTTCGGACAGGGGGCGGCGACCCAGTACTTC. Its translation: CASSFGQGAATQYF.

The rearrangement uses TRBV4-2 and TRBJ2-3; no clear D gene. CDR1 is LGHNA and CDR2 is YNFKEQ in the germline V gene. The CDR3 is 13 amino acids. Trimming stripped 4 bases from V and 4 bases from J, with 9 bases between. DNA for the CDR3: TGTGCCAGCAGCCTTAATACGGCAGATACGCAGTATTTT. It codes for CASSLNTADTQYF.

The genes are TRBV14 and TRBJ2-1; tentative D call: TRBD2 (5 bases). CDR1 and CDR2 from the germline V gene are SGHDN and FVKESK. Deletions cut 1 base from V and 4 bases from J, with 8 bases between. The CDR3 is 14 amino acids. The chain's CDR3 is CASSQGWEYNEQFF. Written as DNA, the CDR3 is TGTGCCAGCAGCCAAGGATGGGAGTACAATGAGCAGTTCTTC.

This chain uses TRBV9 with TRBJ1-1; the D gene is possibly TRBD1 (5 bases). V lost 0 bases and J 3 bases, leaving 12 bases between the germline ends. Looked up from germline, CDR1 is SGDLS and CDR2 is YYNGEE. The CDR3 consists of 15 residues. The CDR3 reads CASSVDMGGDTEAFF. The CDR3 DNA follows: TGTGCCAGCAGCGTAGATATGGGGGGAGACACTGAAGCTTTCTTT.

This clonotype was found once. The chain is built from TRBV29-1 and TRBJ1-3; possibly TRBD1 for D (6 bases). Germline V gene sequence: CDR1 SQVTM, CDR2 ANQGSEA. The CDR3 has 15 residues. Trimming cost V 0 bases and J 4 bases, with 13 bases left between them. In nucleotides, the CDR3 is TGCAGCGTTGAAGATCTTCGGGGGCCAGGAAACACCATATATTTT. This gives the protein CSVEDLRGPGNTIYF. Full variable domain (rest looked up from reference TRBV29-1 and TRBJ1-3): SAVISQKPSRDICQRGTSLTIQCQVDSQVTMMFWYRQQPGQSLTLIATANQGSEATYESGFVIDKFPISRPNLTFSTLTVSNMSPEDSSIYLCSVEDLRGPGNTIYFGEGSWLTVV.